The present entry profiles one T cell receptor (beta chain) with its context. Germline-derived CDR1 and CDR2 are KGHSH and LQKENI. After removal of 3 bases from V and 2 bases from J, the junction contained 6 bases not matched to a gene. The CDR3 sequence is 16 residues long. These data originate in a study of blood T cell repertoires in COVID-19. Looking at the study overall: PBMCs, B-cell-depleted T cells, or T cells provided the cDNA or gDNA that made up the material.

The assay was immunoSEQ multiplex PCR, and TCRdb's table has in-frame clones only and misses some. The sample lists about 250,000 clones; around four fifths were seen once. The sequence was collected from a woman aged 60 to 75 with active or convalescent COVID-19. The chain combines TRBV18 with TRBJ2-1; 8 bases agree with TRBD1. Material for sequencing was peripheral blood. The CDR3: CASSPRTGTTYNEQFF. The CDR3 nucleotides are TGTGCCAGCTCACCCCGGACAGGGACGACCTACAATGAGCAGTTCTTC.